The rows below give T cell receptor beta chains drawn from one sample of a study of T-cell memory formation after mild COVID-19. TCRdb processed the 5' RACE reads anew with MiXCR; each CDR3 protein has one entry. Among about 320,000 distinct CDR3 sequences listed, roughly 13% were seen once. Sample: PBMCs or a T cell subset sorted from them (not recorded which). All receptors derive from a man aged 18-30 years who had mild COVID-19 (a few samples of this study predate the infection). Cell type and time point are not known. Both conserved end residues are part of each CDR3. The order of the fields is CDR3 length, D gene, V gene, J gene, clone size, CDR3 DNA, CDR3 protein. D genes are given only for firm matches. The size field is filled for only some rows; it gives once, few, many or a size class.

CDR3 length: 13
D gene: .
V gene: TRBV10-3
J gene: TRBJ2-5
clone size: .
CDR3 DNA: TGTGCCATCAAACCGGGACTTGGAGAGACCCAGTACTTC
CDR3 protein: CAIKPGLGETQYF

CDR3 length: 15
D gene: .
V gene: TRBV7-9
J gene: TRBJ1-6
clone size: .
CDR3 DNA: TGTGCCAGCAGCTTATTTGGGACCGAGGATTCACCCCTCCACTTT
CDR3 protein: CASSLFGTEDSPLHF

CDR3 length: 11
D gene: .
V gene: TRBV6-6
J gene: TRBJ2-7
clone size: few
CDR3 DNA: TGTGCCAGCAGTCCTAGCTCCGAGCAGTACTTC
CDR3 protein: CASSPSSEQYF

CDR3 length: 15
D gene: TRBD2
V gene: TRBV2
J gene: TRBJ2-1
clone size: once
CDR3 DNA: TGTGCCAGCGGACCGGGACTAGCGGGGTTCAATGAGCAGTTCTTC
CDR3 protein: CASGPGLAGFNEQFF

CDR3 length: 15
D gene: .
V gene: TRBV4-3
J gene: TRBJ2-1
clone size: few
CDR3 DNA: TGCGCCAGCAGCCAAGATTGGTCGAGACGCTTGGAGAAGTTCTTC
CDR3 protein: CASSQDWSRRLEKFF

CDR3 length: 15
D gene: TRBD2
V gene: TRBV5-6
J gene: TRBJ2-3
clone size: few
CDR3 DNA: TGTGCCAGCAGCCACGGCGGGGGGACATCAGATACGCAGTATTTT
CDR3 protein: CASSHGGGTSDTQYF

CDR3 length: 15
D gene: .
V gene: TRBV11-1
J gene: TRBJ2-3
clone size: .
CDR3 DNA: TGTGCCAGCAGCTTAATGCCGGGGGGCGCAGATACGCAGTATTTT
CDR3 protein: CASSLMPGGADTQYF

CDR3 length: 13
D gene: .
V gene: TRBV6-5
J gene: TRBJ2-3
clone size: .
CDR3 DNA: TGTGCCAGCAGTTACCTAGGATCAGATACGCAGTATTTT
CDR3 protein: CASSYLGSDTQYF

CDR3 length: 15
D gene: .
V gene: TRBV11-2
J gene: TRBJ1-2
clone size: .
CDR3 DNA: TGTGCCACCCGACGCCCCGGACGGCCGAACTATGGCTACACCTTC
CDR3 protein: CATRRPGRPNYGYTF

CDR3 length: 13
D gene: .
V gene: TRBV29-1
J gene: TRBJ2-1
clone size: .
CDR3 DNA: TGCAGCGTTGAAGATGGGGGTGGCAGGGAGCAGTTCTTC
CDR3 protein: CSVEDGGGREQFF

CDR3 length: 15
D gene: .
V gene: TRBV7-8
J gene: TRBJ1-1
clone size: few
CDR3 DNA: TGTGCCAGCAGCTTAGTGGTCGGCGGGTCCACTGAAGCTTTCTTT
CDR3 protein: CASSLVVGGSTEAFF